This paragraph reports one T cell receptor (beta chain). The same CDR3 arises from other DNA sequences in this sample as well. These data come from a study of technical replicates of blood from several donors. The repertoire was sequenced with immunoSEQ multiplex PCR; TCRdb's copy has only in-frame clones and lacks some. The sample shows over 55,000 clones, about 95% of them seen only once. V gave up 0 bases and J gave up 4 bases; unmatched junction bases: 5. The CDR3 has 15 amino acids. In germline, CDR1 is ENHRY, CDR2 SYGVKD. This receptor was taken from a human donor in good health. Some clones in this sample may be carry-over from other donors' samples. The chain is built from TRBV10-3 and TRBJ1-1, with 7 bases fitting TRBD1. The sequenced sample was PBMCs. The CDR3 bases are TGTGCCATCAGTGAGTCGAGGGGGCTGACCACTGAAGCTTTCTTT. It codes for CAISESRGLTTEAFF.